The 24 T cell receptor beta chains presented below share a single source sample, sequenced in a study of T cell responses to AZD1222 COVID-19 vaccine. The method was immunoSEQ multiplex PCR; TCRdb's version includes in-frame clones alone and lacks a portion of them. The sample gives over 110,000 clones, roughly 92% of which show up once; approximately 9% is in the top ten. The starting material was peripheral blood, obtained 28 days after the second AZD1222 dose. Receptors originate from an adult who received the AZD1222 COVID-19 vaccine.

The chain has TRBV7-9 and TRBJ1-6; D ambiguous. This CDR3 has 16 amino acids. Germline CDR1 SEHNR, CDR2 FQNEAQ (reference sequence). V was cut by 5 bases and J by 10 bases, with 21 bases left in between. CDR3 DNA: TGTGCCAGCAGCGTTCTCGTCAGTACAGAACAATCACCCCTCCACTTT. This codes for CASSVLVSTEQSPLHF.

This chain connects TRBV28 to TRBJ1-2, with unresolved D. The V end lost 4 bases, the J end lost 4 bases, and 10 bases lay between the germline ends. Germline assignment: CDR1 MDHEN and CDR2 SYDVKM. This CDR3 has 13 residues. The CDR3 protein is CASSSTNSYGYTF. CDR3 DNA sequence: TGTGCCAGCAGTTCGACGAACAGCTATGGCTACACCTTC.

The chain is built from TRBV10-1 and TRBJ2-7, with 12 bases identical to TRBD2. Germline-derived CDR1 and CDR2 are WNHNN and SYGVQD (reference sequence). The ends lost 6 bases at V and 3 bases at J; junction bases unmatched: 3. This CDR3 has 14 amino acids. In DNA, the CDR3 is TGCGCCAGCAGCACTAGCGGGAGGATCTACGAGCAGTACTTC. Translation: CASSTSGRIYEQYF.

V and J are TRBV9 and TRBJ1-1, with no clear D. The V and J ends lost 0 bases and 8 bases respectively, with 14 bases between them. The CDR3 runs 14 residues. Germline V gene sequence: CDR1 SGDLS, CDR2 YYNGEE. In nucleotides, the CDR3 is TGTGCCAGCAGCGTAGTCCCAAGTTTAGCGGAAGCTTTCTTT. It translates to CASSVVPSLAEAFF.

The chain couples TRBV10-3 to TRBJ1-1; D unresolved. The CDR3 loop spans 15 amino acids. The V gene lost 0 bases and the J gene lost 1 base, with 9 bases spanning the gap. The germline gives CDR1 ENHRY, CDR2 SYGVKD. CDR3 residues: CAISESGSANTEAFF. As DNA, the CDR3 is TGTGCCATCAGTGAGTCGGGCAGCGCGAACACTGAAGCTTTCTTT.

This sequence joins TRBV7-9 and TRBJ2-2; TRBD1 might be the D (6 bases). The ends were cut back, 5 bases at V and 7 bases at J, with 14 bases in the middle. Germline V gives CDR1 SEHNR, CDR2 FQNEAQ (reference sequence). CDR3 length: 14 residues. The CDR3 is CASSSVRGHGELFF. CDR3 coding DNA: TGTGCCAGCAGCAGCGTCAGGGGCCACGGGGAGCTGTTTTTT.

The chain recombines TRBV7-2 with TRBJ1-2, with TRBD1 as a possible D gene (6 bases). The CDR3 consists of 15 residues. V was pared by 5 bases and J by 1 base, with 14 bases between. CDR1 SGHTA and CDR2 FQGNSA come from the germline V gene. The CDR3 here is CASSARLDSNYGYTF. The CDR3 DNA reads as TGTGCCAGCAGCGCCCGCCTGGACAGTAACTATGGCTACACCTTC.

CDR3 in DNA: TGTGCCAGCAGTTTATTGGAGGCGGACACTGAAGCTTTCTTT. This codes for CASSLLEADTEAFF. The chain combines TRBV28 with TRBJ1-1, with unresolved D. CDR3 length equals 14 residues. The V gene's germline CDR1 is MDHEN and CDR2 SYDVKM. V was trimmed by 1 base and J by 3 bases, leaving 9 bases between them.

The chain couples TRBV7-2 to TRBJ1-2; D uncertain. V dropped 5 bases and J dropped 13 bases, with 11 bases sitting between them. This CDR3 spans 10 amino acids. Germline CDR1 is SGHTA and CDR2 is FQGNSA. DNA for the CDR3: TGTGCCAGCAGCCGTCCCAATCCCACCTTC. Its translation: CASSRPNPTF.

The CDR3 DNA follows: TGTGCCAGCAGTTTGGAGGGGGCATATGGCTACACCTTC. It codes for CASSLEGAYGYTF. The chain joins TRBV12-3 or TRBV12-4 to TRBJ1-2; 7 bases are shared with TRBD1. V gave up 3 bases and J gave up 5 bases; unmatched junction bases: 3. CDR3 size: 13 residues.

V is TRBV7-9 and J is TRBJ1-6, with a tentative D call TRBD1 (5 bases). V was cut by 5 bases and J by 10 bases, with 9 bases left in between. Germline V CDR1 and CDR2: SEHNR, FQNEAQ (reference sequence). The CDR3 is made up of 12 amino acids. In DNA, the CDR3 is TGTGCCAGCAGCAGGGGTGGCTCACCCCTCCACTTT. Translated, it gives CASSRGGSPLHF.

This clone was observed a single time. The chain has TRBV27 and TRBJ1-2; 9 nucleotides align to TRBD1. Germline V CDR1 and CDR2: MNHEY, SMNVEV (reference sequence). The CDR3 contains 15 residues. After removal of 6 bases from V and 1 base from J, the junction contained 6 bases not matched to a gene. CDR3 bases: TGTGCCAGCAGCGCCGGGACAGGGCTTAACTATGGCTACACCTTC. The encoded protein is CASSAGTGLNYGYTF.

This rearrangement joins TRBV15 to TRBJ2-1, with D possibly matching TRBD2 (6 bases). This CDR3 contains 18 residues. V lost 3 bases and J lost 0, with 18 bases in between. CDR1 and CDR2 (germline): LNHNV, YYDKDF (reference sequence). CDR3 amino acids: CATSRFGARGSSYNEQFF. DNA for the CDR3: TGTGCCACCAGCAGGTTCGGGGCCCGGGGGAGCTCCTACAATGAGCAGTTCTTC.

This chain connects TRBV19 to TRBJ1-1; no definite D call. The germline V and J ends were trimmed by 1 base and 1 base, with 13 bases remaining between them. CDR3 length equals 16 residues. CDR1 and CDR2 (germline): LNHDA, SQIVND (reference sequence). The CDR3 coding sequence is TGTGCCAGTAGTATAGGAGCGACGGAGGGGAACACTGAAGCTTTCTTT. Translation gives CASSIGATEGNTEAFF.

The CDR3 is CASLAGSFSGNTIYF. The CDR3 DNA reads as TGTGCCAGCTTGGCCGGCTCGTTCTCTGGAAACACCATATATTTT. J is TRBJ1-3 and V is TRBV2; D gene unclear. This CDR3 spans 15 amino acids. The germline V gene has CDR1 SNHLY and CDR2 FYNNEI. Trimming left V 8 bases short and J 0 bases short, with 14 bases between.

The V and J genes are TRBV7-8 and TRBJ1-2; D unclear. Looked up from germline, CDR1 is SGHVS and CDR2 is FQNEAQ. The length of the CDR3 is 17 residues. The V and J ends lost 6 bases and 0 bases respectively, with 20 bases between them. CDR3 in amino acids: CASSPFFETGPNYGYTF. CDR3 sequence (DNA): TGTGCCAGCAGTCCCTTCTTTGAGACGGGCCCTAACTATGGCTACACCTTC.

Points on this clone: Other DNA sequences in the same sample also yield this CDR3. The J gene is TRBJ1-1, the V gene TRBV19; the match to TRBD1 covers 9 bases. There are 14 residues in the CDR3. Germline V CDR1 and CDR2: LNHDA, SQIVND (reference sequence). J gave up 5 bases and V 2 bases, and 3 bases lay outside the gene matches. The CDR3 spells CASSIRQGGTEAFF. As DNA, the CDR3 is TGTGCCAGTAGTATACGACAGGGGGGGACTGAAGCTTTCTTT.

For the CDR3, the DNA is TGTGCCAGCGCAGGGGGAGTCCGCTACGAGCAGTACTTC. Translation: CASAGGVRYEQYF. The chain employs TRBV6-5 and TRBJ2-7, with 7 bases identical to TRBD1. The J segment lost 3 bases and the V segment lost 8 bases, leaving 7 bases of the junction unmatched. This CDR3 has 13 amino acids. Looked up from germline, CDR1 is MNHEY and CDR2 is SVGAGI.

The chain couples TRBV28 to TRBJ2-2, with 9 bases that match TRBD1. The CDR3 covers 15 residues. Looked up from germline, CDR1 is MDHEN and CDR2 is SYDVKM. V shed 7 bases, J shed 5 bases, and the junction held 8 bases outside the gene matches. The CDR3 reads CASIGWDRVTGELFF. CDR3 bases: TGTGCCAGCATCGGATGGGACAGGGTGACCGGGGAGCTGTTTTTT. The complete variable domain, with remaining parts taken from reference TRBV28 and TRBJ2-2, reads DVKVTQSSRYLVKRTGEKVFLECVQDMDHENMFWYRQDPGLGLRLIYFSYDVKMKEKGDIPEGYSVSREKKERFSLILESASTNQTSMYLCASIGWDRVTGELFFGEGSRLTVL.

The J gene is TRBJ1-5, the V gene TRBV20-1, with a weak D call TRBD1 (6 bases). From germline, CDR1 is DFQATT and CDR2 SNEGSKA (reference sequence). The CDR3 runs to 13 residues. Trimming stripped 3 bases from V and 6 bases from J, with 12 bases between. In DNA form, the CDR3 reads TGCAGTGCTAGTGTTTTAGGGGGTCAGCCCCAGCATTTT. Its translation: CSASVLGGQPQHF.

This rearrangement joins TRBV9 to TRBJ2-2, with 8 nucleotides matching TRBD1. Trimming took 0 bases from V and 6 from J; bases not matched to a gene: 13. CDR1 and CDR2 from the germline V gene are SGDLS and YYNGEE. This CDR3 comprises 18 residues. The CDR3 reads CASSVGAGGTGSPGELFF. In DNA, the CDR3 is TGTGCCAGCAGCGTAGGGGCAGGGGGCACCGGGTCCCCCGGGGAGCTGTTTTTT.

The chain combines TRBV6-4 with TRBJ1-2; the D gene is possibly TRBD1 (6 bases). The germline V and J ends were trimmed by 3 bases and 8 bases, with 13 bases remaining between them. Germline V gives CDR1 MRHNA, CDR2 SNTAGT. The CDR3 length is 13 residues. In nucleotides, the CDR3 is TGTGCCAGCAGTGAAATGGGGGGCGGGGGCTACACCTTC. Its protein product is CASSEMGGGGYTF.

This clone was seen only a few times. The chain has TRBV18 and TRBJ1-1; 8 bases fit TRBD1. CDR1 KGHSH and CDR2 LQKENI come from the germline V gene. With V trimmed by 5 bases and J by 6 bases, 8 bases remained unmatched. The CDR3 loop spans 14 amino acids. CDR3 coding DNA: TGTGCCAGCTCAGGGGGCCCCAGGGGGCCTGAAGCTTTCTTT. Translated: CASSGGPRGPEAFF.

This chain links TRBV13 with TRBJ2-7; 10 nucleotides match TRBD2. The V gene end was trimmed by 5 bases and the J gene end by 7 bases; junction bases not matched to a gene: 11. CDR3 length equals 15 residues. CDR1 PRHDT and CDR2 FYEKMQ come from the germline V gene (reference sequence). The CDR3 DNA is TGTGCCAGCAGCCCCCGGACTAGCGGCTTAGAAGAGCAGTACTTC. Its translation is CASSPRTSGLEEQYF.